Shown below are 15 T cell receptor beta chains from a single sample sequenced in a study of shared clonotypes between healthy human individuals. The protocol was immunoSEQ multiplex PCR, while the TCRdb copy is restricted to in-frame clones and leaves out a portion. The table records approximately 940,000 clones, around 80% of them present only once. Sequenced: memory CD4+ T cells sorted from blood. Sample subset: CD45RA-negative fraction. These receptors were collected from a man younger than 35 in good health.

V is TRBV5-1 and J is TRBJ1-1; TRBD1 agrees at 8 bases. CDR1 and CDR2 from the germline V gene are SGHRS and YFSETQ. J gave up 4 bases and V 0 bases, and 5 bases lay outside the gene matches. This CDR3 region has 15 residues. Written as DNA, the CDR3 is TGCGCCAGCAGCTTGGGTAACAGGGGGATCACTGAAGCTTTCTTT. Translating it yields CASSLGNRGITEAFF.

The chain joins TRBV9 to TRBJ2-3, with 7 bases lining up with TRBD2. Germline values: CDR1 SGDLS, CDR2 YYNGEE. Trimming took 4 bases from V and 2 from J; bases not matched to a gene: 7. This CDR3 spans 15 amino acids. CDR3 in DNA: TGTGCCAGCAGCTTCGCGGCGGGGGTCACAGATACGCAGTATTTT. This gives the protein CASSFAAGVTDTQYF.

In its sample, this clone was seen a few times. The rearrangement uses TRBV5-1 and TRBJ1-4; D is ambiguous. Germline-derived CDR1 and CDR2 are SGHRS and YFSETQ. There are 15 residues in the CDR3. With 0 bases removed from V and 7 bases from J, the gap between germline ends came to 13 bases. The CDR3 nucleotides are TGCGCCAGCAGCTTGGCGGGCAGCGAGGGTGAAAAACTGTTTTTT. This sequence encodes CASSLAGSEGEKLFF.

The gene calls are TRBV10-2 and TRBJ2-4, with D possibly matching TRBD1 (5 bases). Trimming removed 2 bases at V and 0 bases at J, with 11 bases between. CDR1 and CDR2 (germline): WSHSY, SAAADI. The CDR3 contains 16 residues. The CDR3 region is CASSEQRGVAKNIQYF. The DNA of the CDR3 is TGCGCCAGCAGTGAGCAAAGGGGTGTAGCCAAAAACATTCAGTACTTC.

In this sample, this clone turned up once. This chain uses TRBV5-4 with TRBJ2-5; D is undetermined. Matching the DNA end better, TRBJ2-7 makes the J call doubtful. This CDR3 is 13 amino acids long. Germline V gene sequence: CDR1 SGHNT, CDR2 YYREEE (reference sequence). CDR3 coding DNA: TGTGCCAGCAGCTTGGCCGGAAGATACGAGCAGTACTTC. Translated: CASSLAGRYEQYF.

This clone was counted once. V and J are TRBV9 and TRBJ2-1; D may be TRBD1 (6 bases). Trimming left V 2 bases short and J 10 bases short, with 19 bases between. CDR3 length: 15 amino acids. The germline gives CDR1 SGDLS, CDR2 YYNGEE. Here the CDR3 DNA reads TGTGCCAGCAGCGTGTCAGGGGCATTACGAAGCGAGCAGTTCTTC. Its protein is CASSVSGALRSEQFF.

The chain uses TRBV5-1 and TRBJ2-3; the D gene could be TRBD1 or TRBD2 (5 bases each). Germline V gene data show CDR1 as SGHRS and CDR2 as YFSETQ. The V and J ends lost 3 bases and 2 bases respectively, with 16 bases between them. This CDR3 comprises 16 residues. The CDR3 spells CASSWDPAAYTDTQYF. In nucleotides, the CDR3 is TGCGCCAGCAGCTGGGACCCGGCAGCTTACACAGATACGCAGTATTTT.

This sequence joins TRBV19 and TRBJ1-6; 9 bases agree with TRBD1. The CDR3 runs 14 residues. Germline CDR1 reads LNHDA; CDR2 reads SQIVND (reference sequence). V trimming: 4 bases; J trimming: 9 bases; junction bases outside the gene matches: 4. The DNA of the CDR3 is TGTGCCAGTAGTACCTGGACAGGGGCTTCACCCCTCCACTTT. Protein: CASSTWTGASPLHF.

The gene calls are TRBV7-3 and TRBJ2-3, with TRBD1 matching 9 bases. The CDR3 covers 14 residues. Germline lookup yields CDR1 SGHTA and CDR2 FQGTGA. Trimming at V came to 6 bases and at J to 3 bases, leaving 4 bases not matched to a gene. CDR3 loop: CASRRDRATDTQYF. CDR3 sequence (DNA): TGTGCCAGCAGACGGGACAGGGCAACAGATACGCAGTATTTT.

The rearrangement joins TRBV5-8 to TRBJ2-7; D is unclear. The CDR3 is made up of 12 amino acids. Germline V lookup: CDR1 SGHTS, CDR2 YDEGEE. V lost 4 bases to trimming and J lost 6 bases, with 11 bases between them. CDR3: CASSRFPAEQYF. The CDR3 DNA sequence: TGTGCCAGCAGCCGATTTCCTGCCGAGCAGTACTTC.

The chain employs TRBV27 and TRBJ1-4, with TRBD1 as a possible D gene (5 bases). From germline, CDR1 is MNHEY and CDR2 SMNVEV (reference sequence). This CDR3 has 17 residues. The germline V and J ends were trimmed by 4 bases and 5 bases, with 20 bases remaining between them. The CDR3 DNA reads as TGTGCCAGCAGTTCCTACCCGGGATTGGGGCCGAATGAAAAACTGTTTTTT. Translation gives CASSSYPGLGPNEKLFF.

The chain joins TRBV4-2 to TRBJ1-5, with TRBD1 matching 7 bases. The CDR3 totals 15 residues. Germline lookup yields CDR1 LGHNA and CDR2 YNFKEQ. With V trimmed by 2 bases and J by 4 bases, 5 bases remained unmatched. The CDR3 DNA is TGTGCCAGCAGCCAATTAAGGGGGCCGAATCAGCCCCAGCATTTT. Its translation: CASSQLRGPNQPQHF.

This clone showed up many times. The rearrangement uses TRBV4-2 and TRBJ1-6, with D uncertain. Per germline, CDR1 LGHNA and CDR2 YNFKEQ. The CDR3 is 16 amino acids. V was cut by 4 bases and J by 8 bases, with 18 bases left in between. The CDR3 sequence: CASSPGGGRVDSPLHF. The DNA of the CDR3 is TGTGCCAGCAGCCCGGGTGGTGGTCGAGTTGATTCACCCCTCCACTTT.

This clone was observed a few times. CDR3 DNA sequence: TGCGCCAGCAGCTCCTTTCATGGGACCTACAATGAGCAGTTCTTC. It translates to CASSSFHGTYNEQFF. This chain joins TRBV5-1 and TRBJ2-1; D remains ambiguous. CDR1 is SGHRS and CDR2 is YFSETQ in the germline V gene. With 3 bases removed from V and 2 bases from J, the gap between germline ends came to 12 bases. The CDR3 is 15 amino acids.

The J gene is TRBJ2-1, the V gene TRBV18; no reliable D call. This CDR3 is built from 12 residues. Germline CDR1 and CDR2: KGHSH and LQKENI. The V gene lost 3 bases and the J gene lost 8 bases, with 8 bases spanning the gap. In DNA, the CDR3 is TGTGCCAGCTCACCCGACTCGTATGAGCAGTTCTTC. Its translation is CASSPDSYEQFF.